These 10 T cell receptor beta chains share one sample of origin, sequenced in a study of blood T cell repertoires in COVID-19. Assay: immunoSEQ multiplex PCR; the TCRdb copy retains only in-frame clones and omits some. The sample yields over 250,000 clones, approximately 93% seen once. The sample consisted of peripheral blood. These receptor sequences come from a woman aged 25 to 39 with COVID-19, enrolled during active disease.

The chain combines TRBV30 with TRBJ2-7; TRBD1 matches 9 bases. With V trimmed by 5 bases and J by 1 base, 3 bases remained unmatched. Looked up from germline, CDR1 is GTSNPN and CDR2 is SVGIG (reference sequence). This CDR3 contains 13 residues. As DNA, the CDR3 is TGTGCCTGGGGGACAGGGACGTCCTACGAGCAGTACTTC. It is translated as CAWGTGTSYEQYF.

V and J are TRBV10-2 and TRBJ1-1; 12 nucleotides agree with TRBD1. With V trimmed by 2 bases and J by 11 bases, 9 bases remained unmatched. This CDR3 is built from 15 residues. CDR1 and CDR2 (germline): WSHSY, SAAADI. The CDR3 loop reads CASSETPGTGGKAFF. The DNA of the CDR3 is TGCGCCAGCAGTGAGACCCCGGGGACAGGGGGCAAGGCTTTCTTT.

This clone showed up just a few times. The genes are TRBV28 and TRBJ1-1, with D uncertain. Germline CDR1 is MDHEN and CDR2 is SYDVKM. The V gene lost 2 bases and the J gene lost 8 bases, with 9 bases spanning the gap. This CDR3 is built from 12 residues. This chain's CDR3 is CASSLTGYEAFF. The DNA for the CDR3 is TGTGCCAGCAGTTTAACGGGATACGAAGCTTTCTTT.

The chain combines TRBV27 with TRBJ1-5; D is undetermined. Germline values: CDR1 MNHEY, CDR2 SMNVEV (reference sequence). There are 14 residues in the CDR3. V was shortened by 4 bases and J by 0 bases, with 7 bases between the two germline ends. CDR3 sequence reads: CASSSGFSNQPQHF. DNA of the CDR3: TGTGCCAGCAGTTCCGGGTTTAGCAATCAGCCCCAGCATTTT.

The chain uses TRBV3-1 (or the pseudogene TRBV3-2) and TRBJ2-1; D gene unclear. V was cut by 0 bases and J by 0 bases, with 6 bases left in between. This CDR3 spans 15 amino acids. CDR1 is LGHDT, CDR2 YNNKEL, per germline (reference sequence). CDR3 amino acids: CASSQDSSSYNEQFF. CDR3 nucleotide sequence: TGTGCCAGCAGCCAAGATTCGAGCTCCTACAATGAGCAGTTCTTC.

The chain employs TRBV2 and TRBJ1-3; TRBD1 aligns across 8 bases. The CDR3 runs 15 residues. Trimming cost V 5 bases and J 1 base; bases outside gene matches: 4. From germline, CDR1 is SNHLY and CDR2 FYNNEI. DNA for the CDR3: TGTGCCAGCAGTCAGGACAGGGAATCTGGAAACACCATATATTTT. Encoded protein: CASSQDRESGNTIYF.

The chain links TRBV2 to TRBJ1-2; 7 nucleotides match TRBD1. This CDR3 is 15 amino acids long. CDR1 SNHLY and CDR2 FYNNEI come from the germline V gene. The junction had 7 bases not matched to a gene; V was cut back by 4 bases and J by 2 bases. This CDR3 is CASSGGTARNYGYTF. The CDR3, as DNA: TGTGCCAGCAGTGGCGGGACAGCCAGGAACTATGGCTACACCTTC.

The chain uses TRBV7-9 and TRBJ2-3, with 15 bases fitting TRBD2. The CDR3 is made up of 17 amino acids. V shed 5 bases and J 2 bases; nucleotides not matched to a gene: 5. The germline V gene has CDR1 SEHNR and CDR2 FQNEAQ (reference sequence). The CDR3 nucleotides read TGTGCCAGCAGCGGGGGACTAGCGGGAGGCCCCACAGATACGCAGTATTTT. Amino acid sequence: CASSGGLAGGPTDTQYF.

The chain employs TRBV6-4 and TRBJ1-1, with a weak D call TRBD1 (6 bases). This CDR3 spans 14 amino acids. V was trimmed by 7 bases and J by 0 bases, leaving 12 bases between them. The germline CDR1 and CDR2 sequences are MRHNA and SNTAGT. This CDR3 reads CASKPGHLNTEAFF. The CDR3 DNA sequence: TGTGCCAGCAAACCGGGACATTTGAACACTGAAGCTTTCTTT.

This chain links TRBV30 with TRBJ1-2; D possibly corresponds to TRBD1 (6 bases). The CDR3 totals 15 residues. Trimming removed 0 bases from V and 6 bases from J, with 17 bases in between. CDR1 is GTSNPN, CDR2 SVGIG, per germline (reference sequence). CDR3 protein: CAWSVSPNRVDGYTF. CDR3 sequence (DNA): TGTGCCTGGAGTGTCAGCCCCAACAGGGTAGATGGCTACACCTTC.